One and the same sample provided the 31 T cell receptor beta chains below, sequenced in a study of blood T cell repertoires in COVID-19. Clones were read by immunoSEQ multiplex PCR, and TCRdb kept only the in-frame ones, dropping some. The sample lists about 220,000 clones, around 82% occurring once. The sequenced material came from peripheral blood. The receptors were sampled from a woman in her seventies with acute or convalescent COVID-19.

V is TRBV11-2 and J is TRBJ1-6; D possibly corresponds to TRBD1 (6 bases). The germline gives CDR1 SGHAT, CDR2 FQNNGV. CDR3 size: 15 residues. Trimming stripped 4 bases from V and 6 bases from J, with 13 bases between. The CDR3 region is CASSSSGVRNSPLHF. The CDR3 nucleotides read TGTGCCAGCAGCTCCTCAGGGGTCCGTAATTCACCCCTCCACTTT.

In this sample, this clone turned up once. CDR3 DNA sequence: TGTGCCAGTAGTATAGGGCTAGCGGGTAGTGAGACCCAGTACTTC. This codes for CASSIGLAGSETQYF. The chain joins TRBV19 to TRBJ2-5; 8 bases match TRBD2. With 1 base clipped from V and 5 bases from J, the junction kept 6 bases outside the gene matches. The germline CDR1 and CDR2 sequences are LNHDA and SQIVND (reference sequence). The length of the CDR3 is 15 residues.

The chain couples TRBV28 to TRBJ1-2, with 7 bases matching TRBD1. The trim removed 8 bases at V and 5 bases at J, leaving 5 bases unmatched. The CDR3 consists of 12 residues. The germline V gene encodes CDR1 MDHEN and CDR2 SYDVKM. The CDR3 here is CASYVRGYGYTF. The CDR3 coding sequence is TGTGCCAGCTACGTCAGGGGGTATGGCTACACCTTC.

This clone appeared a single time. The chain is built from TRBV5-3 and TRBJ2-1; 7 bases align to TRBD2. TRBV5-3 is an ORF; its function is uncertain. V lost 8 bases, J lost 4 bases, and 9 bases stayed unmatched. The length of the CDR3 is 14 residues. In DNA, the CDR3 is TGTGCCAGTTGGAGGGGAGGGGAATACAATGAGCAGTTCTTC. This encodes CASWRGGEYNEQFF.

The gene calls are TRBV9 and TRBJ2-1; 9 bases match TRBD1. CDR3 size: 16 residues. Trimming cost V 4 bases and J 2 bases; bases outside gene matches: 7. Per germline, CDR1 SGDLS and CDR2 YYNGEE. CDR3 sequence reads: CASSPMDRGAYNEQFF. The CDR3 nucleotides are TGTGCCAGCAGCCCGATGGACAGGGGAGCCTACAATGAGCAGTTCTTC.

The CDR3 DNA sequence: TGCGCCAGCAGTGCTCAGACTTACGAGCAGTACTTC. This encodes CASSAQTYEQYF. The rearrangement joins TRBV23-1 to TRBJ2-7; unclear D gene. TRBV23-1 is an ORF; its function is uncertain. Trimming took off 5 bases at V and 4 bases at J, with 9 bases between the two ends. This CDR3 is built from 12 residues.

This chain joins TRBV11-2 and TRBJ1-2; D may be TRBD1 (6 bases). V was pared by 1 base and J by 7 bases, with 16 bases between. Germline loops: CDR1 SGHAT, CDR2 FQNNGV. The CDR3 extends over 15 amino acids. CDR3 nucleotides: TGTGCCAGCAGCTTAGGGGTCGAACAGGGTGGTGGCTACACCTTC. Amino acid sequence: CASSLGVEQGGGYTF.

The V call is TRBV4-3, the J call TRBJ2-1; D is undetermined. Germline assignment: CDR1 LGHNA and CDR2 YSLEER. The V gene lost 0 bases and the J gene lost 4 bases, with 10 bases spanning the gap. The CDR3 extends over 15 amino acids. The CDR3 reads CASSQDGREYNEQFF. The CDR3 DNA is TGCGCCAGCAGCCAAGATGGTCGAGAGTACAATGAGCAGTTCTTC.

This clone was recorded only once. The chain couples TRBV6-6 to TRBJ1-5; D not resolved. Looked up from germline, CDR1 is MNHNY and CDR2 is SVGAGI (reference sequence). The CDR3 is made up of 11 amino acids. The V and J ends lost 5 bases and 12 bases respectively, with 11 bases between them. CDR3 DNA sequence: TGTGCCAGCAGTCCTAGGAATAACCAGCATTTT. Its translation: CASSPRNNQHF.

As concerns this clone: This sample also contains other DNA sequences that code for the same CDR3. This chain connects TRBV6-5 to TRBJ2-7, with TRBD2 identical over 11 bases. Germline assignment: CDR1 MNHEY and CDR2 SVGAGI. The junction had 1 base not matched to a gene; V was cut back by 0 bases and J by 3 bases. The CDR3 is 15 amino acids. DNA for the CDR3: TGTGCCAGCAGTTACTCGCTAGCGGGGGGCTACGAGCAGTACTTC. It codes for CASSYSLAGGYEQYF.

The chain couples TRBV3-1 (or the pseudogene TRBV3-2) to TRBJ2-2; TRBD2 matches at 12 bases. The CDR3 runs 14 residues. From germline, CDR1 is LGHDT and CDR2 YNNKEL (reference sequence). V lost 8 bases and J lost 6; bases outside the gene matches: 4. This chain's CDR3 is CASASGGAAGELFF. The CDR3 DNA follows: TGTGCCAGCGCTAGCGGGGGGGCCGCCGGGGAGCTGTTTTTT.

The CDR3 sequence: CASSQEGARWETQYF. CDR3 coding DNA: TGTGCCAGCAGCCAAGAGGGGGCGAGGTGGGAGACCCAGTACTTC. The V and J genes are TRBV3-1 (or the pseudogene TRBV3-2) and TRBJ2-5, with D possibly matching TRBD1 (6 bases). Germline loops: CDR1 LGHDT, CDR2 YNNKEL (reference sequence). This CDR3 spans 15 amino acids. The V end was cut by 0 bases, the J end by 5 bases, with 13 bases between.

The V gene is TRBV27, the J gene TRBJ2-5, with a possible D match to TRBD2 (5 bases). This CDR3 is 13 amino acids long. Per the germline V gene, CDR1 is MNHEY and CDR2 is SMNVEV (reference sequence). V lost 5 bases and J lost 4, with 11 bases in between. The CDR3 spells CASSPTRGETQYF. As DNA, the CDR3 is TGTGCCAGCAGTCCCACTAGAGGAGAGACCCAGTACTTC.

This rearrangement joins TRBV7-2 to TRBJ2-1; 8 nucleotides match TRBD1. The CDR3 is made up of 15 amino acids. The germline V gene encodes CDR1 SGHTA and CDR2 FQGNSA. Germline trimming cut 4 bases from V and 4 bases from J; bases unmatched to any gene: 6. CDR3 in amino acids: CASSSRGLGYNEQFF. Written as DNA, the CDR3 is TGTGCCAGCAGCTCCAGGGGGCTCGGGTACAATGAGCAGTTCTTC.

The V and J genes are TRBV18 and TRBJ2-7; 10 bases agree with TRBD1. The CDR3 sequence is 13 residues long. CDR1 and CDR2 from the germline V gene are KGHSH and LQKENI. V trimming: 5 bases; J trimming: 5 bases; junction bases outside the gene matches: 3. The CDR3 DNA is TGTGCCAGCTCAGGGACAGGGGTCGACGAGCAGTACTTC. Its protein product is CASSGTGVDEQYF.

V is TRBV5-8 and J is TRBJ2-3, with a weak D call TRBD2 (6 bases). Trimming removed 0 bases at V and 2 bases at J, with 13 bases between. CDR1 SGHTS and CDR2 YDEGEE come from the germline V gene. The length of the CDR3 is 16 residues. The CDR3 loop is CASSLAKLAFTDTQYF. Written as DNA, the CDR3 is TGTGCCAGCAGCTTGGCCAAACTAGCTTTCACAGATACGCAGTATTTT. The whole variable domain, remainder taken from reference TRBV5-8 and TRBJ2-3, is EAGVTQSPTHLIKTRGQQATLRCSPISGHTSVYWYQQALGLGLQFLLWYDEGEERNRGNFPPRFSGRQFPNYSSELNVNALELEDSALYLCASSLAKLAFTDTQYFGPGTRLTVL.

A few counts support this clone. J is TRBJ1-2 and V is TRBV6-5; possibly TRBD1 for D (5 bases). The V gene lost 8 bases and the J gene lost 2 bases, with 12 bases spanning the gap. The CDR3 sequence is 13 residues long. Germline V gene data show CDR1 as MNHEY and CDR2 as SVGAGI. Written as DNA, the CDR3 is TGTGCCAGCTTTCAGGGAACCAACTATGGCTACACCTTC. This encodes CASFQGTNYGYTF.

The chain combines TRBV15 with TRBJ1-1, with unresolved D. Germline CDR1 is LNHNV and CDR2 is YYDKDF (reference sequence). The V end was cut by 0 bases, the J end by 9 bases, with 8 bases between. This CDR3 comprises 12 residues. The CDR3 loop is CATSRDQTQAFF. Written as DNA, the CDR3 is TGTGCCACCAGCAGAGACCAGACACAAGCTTTCTTT.

This rearrangement joins TRBV7-2 to TRBJ2-5, with 9 bases lining up with TRBD1. CDR1 and CDR2 (germline): SGHTA, FQGNSA. This CDR3 comprises 15 residues. Trimming removed 1 base from V and 4 bases from J; junction bases left unmatched: 4. CDR3 nucleotide sequence: TGTGCCAGCAGCTTAGGGGGACAGGGTTTAGAGACCCAGTACTTC. Amino acids: CASSLGGQGLETQYF.

There are a few counts of this clone. The chain carries TRBV9 and TRBJ1-2; 12 bases align to TRBD1. This CDR3 spans 18 amino acids. Trimming removed 4 bases from V and 3 bases from J; junction bases left unmatched: 13. Germline CDR1 reads SGDLS; CDR2 reads YYNGEE. CDR3 sequence (DNA): TGTGCCAGCAGCTCGGGACAGGGGGCATATAGGATGGACTATGGCTACACCTTC. This translates into CASSSGQGAYRMDYGYTF. Combining the CDR3 with reference TRBV9 and TRBJ1-2 gives the whole variable domain DSGVTQTPKHLITATGQRVTLRCSPRSGDLSVYWYQQSLDQGLQFLIQYYNGEERAKGNILERFSAQQFPDLHSELNLSSLELGDSALYFCASSSGQGAYRMDYGYTFGSGTRLTVV.

The chain employs TRBV27 and TRBJ2-3; 9 bases line up with TRBD2. The CDR3 contains 15 residues. Germline-derived CDR1 and CDR2 are MNHEY and SMNVEV (reference sequence). J gave up 6 bases and V 2 bases, and 6 bases lay outside the gene matches. The CDR3 nucleotides read TGTGCCAGCAGTTTACTAGCGGGGTTTAGGGATACGCAGTATTTT. Amino acids: CASSLLAGFRDTQYF.

J is TRBJ1-2 and V is TRBV11-2; D is unclear. This CDR3 comprises 14 residues. Germline V gene lookup returns CDR1 SGHAT and CDR2 FQNNGV. The ends were cut back, 2 bases at V and 8 bases at J, with 15 bases in the middle. The CDR3 sequence is CASSLMVTLGGYTF. DNA for the CDR3: TGTGCCAGCAGCTTAATGGTGACGCTGGGCGGCTACACCTTC.

The rearrangement joins TRBV7-2 to TRBJ1-2, with D hard to call. Per germline, CDR1 SGHTA and CDR2 FQGNSA. The V end was cut by 4 bases, the J end by 3 bases, with 6 bases between. The CDR3 contains 12 residues. CDR3 region: CASSSSYYGYTF. The CDR3 DNA is TGTGCCAGCAGCTCCAGTTACTATGGCTACACCTTC.

The genes are TRBV4-2 and TRBJ2-2; D is perhaps TRBD2 (6 bases). V was cut by 0 bases and J by 4 bases, with 9 bases left in between. The CDR3 extends over 15 amino acids. The germline V gene encodes CDR1 LGHNA and CDR2 YNFKEQ. The CDR3 protein is CASSQEIGGTGELFF. CDR3 nucleotides: TGTGCCAGCAGCCAAGAAATCGGGGGCACCGGGGAGCTGTTTTTT.

This clone was found once. CDR3 sequence: CASSLVGGEKLFF. The CDR3 DNA reads TGTGCCAGCAGTTTAGTGGGAGGTGAAAAACTGTTTTTT. The rearrangement uses TRBV6-5 and TRBJ1-4; D gene ambiguous. This CDR3 spans 13 amino acids. The V end was cut by 4 bases, the J end by 7 bases, with 10 bases between. Germline CDR1 is MNHEY and CDR2 is SVGAGI.

This clone came up a few times. The chain has TRBV7-2 and TRBJ1-4; the D is unclear. Germline CDR1 reads SGHTA; CDR2 reads FQGNSA. The V end lost 4 bases, the J end lost 4 bases, and 4 bases lay between the germline ends. CDR3 length equals 12 residues. The chain's CDR3 is CASSSYNEKLFF. The CDR3 DNA reads TGTGCCAGCAGCTCTTATAATGAAAAACTGTTTTTT.

The chain uses TRBV3-1 (or the pseudogene TRBV3-2) and TRBJ2-2; D might be TRBD2 (6 bases). The V end was cut by 4 bases, the J end by 3 bases, with 21 bases between. This CDR3 spans 18 amino acids. CDR1 LGHDT and CDR2 YNNKEL come from the germline V gene (reference sequence). In DNA, the CDR3 is TGTGCCAGCAGCCCGGATACCCCAGGGTGGGGGGACACCGGGGAGCTGTTTTTT. Protein sequence: CASSPDTPGWGDTGELFF.

The chain combines TRBV7-2 with TRBJ2-1; 9 nucleotides match TRBD2. V trimming: 1 base; J trimming: 6 bases; junction bases outside the gene matches: 7. The CDR3 runs to 16 residues. CDR1 SGHTA and CDR2 FQGNSA come from the germline V gene. The CDR3 region has the DNA TGTGCCAGCAGCTTAGTAGGCGGGGGGGCGTTCAATGAGCAGTTCTTC. This codes for CASSLVGGGAFNEQFF.

CDR3 residues: CASRLGVSETYEQYF. CDR3 DNA sequence: TGTGCCAGCAGATTGGGTGTCTCAGAGACATACGAGCAGTACTTC. V gene TRBV11-2 combines with J gene TRBJ2-7; the D is unclear. The V and J ends lost 6 bases and 4 bases respectively, with 19 bases between them. This CDR3 spans 15 amino acids. Germline V gives CDR1 SGHAT, CDR2 FQNNGV.

The V call is TRBV3-1 (or the pseudogene TRBV3-2), the J call TRBJ2-5; possibly TRBD2 for D (7 bases). The CDR3 runs 14 residues. CDR1 LGHDT and CDR2 YNNKEL come from the germline V gene (reference sequence). V dropped 0 bases and J dropped 5 bases, with 10 bases sitting between them. The CDR3 protein is CASSQDGGRETQYF. DNA of the CDR3: TGTGCCAGCAGCCAAGACGGGGGGCGGGAGACCCAGTACTTC.

The chain links TRBV5-6 to TRBJ1-5; no definite D call. Germline loops: CDR1 SGHDT, CDR2 YYEEEE. The V gene lost 2 bases and the J gene lost 4 bases, with 13 bases spanning the gap. This CDR3 contains 15 residues. The CDR3 here is CASSFRGSRNQPQHF. The CDR3 DNA reads TGTGCCAGCAGCTTTCGTGGGAGCCGAAATCAGCCCCAGCATTTT.